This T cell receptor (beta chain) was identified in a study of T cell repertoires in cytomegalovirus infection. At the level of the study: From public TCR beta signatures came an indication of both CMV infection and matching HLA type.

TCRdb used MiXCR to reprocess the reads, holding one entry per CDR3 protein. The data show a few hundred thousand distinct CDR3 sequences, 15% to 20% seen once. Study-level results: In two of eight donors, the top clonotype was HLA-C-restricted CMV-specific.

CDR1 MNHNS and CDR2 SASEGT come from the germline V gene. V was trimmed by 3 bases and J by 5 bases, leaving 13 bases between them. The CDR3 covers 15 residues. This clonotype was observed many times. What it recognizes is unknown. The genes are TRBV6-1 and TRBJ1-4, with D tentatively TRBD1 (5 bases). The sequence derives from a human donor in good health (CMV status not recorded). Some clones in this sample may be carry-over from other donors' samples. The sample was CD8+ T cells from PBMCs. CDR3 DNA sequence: TGTGCCAGCAGTGACGCCGGGACCGAGAATGAAAAACTGTTTTTT. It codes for CASSDAGTENEKLFF.